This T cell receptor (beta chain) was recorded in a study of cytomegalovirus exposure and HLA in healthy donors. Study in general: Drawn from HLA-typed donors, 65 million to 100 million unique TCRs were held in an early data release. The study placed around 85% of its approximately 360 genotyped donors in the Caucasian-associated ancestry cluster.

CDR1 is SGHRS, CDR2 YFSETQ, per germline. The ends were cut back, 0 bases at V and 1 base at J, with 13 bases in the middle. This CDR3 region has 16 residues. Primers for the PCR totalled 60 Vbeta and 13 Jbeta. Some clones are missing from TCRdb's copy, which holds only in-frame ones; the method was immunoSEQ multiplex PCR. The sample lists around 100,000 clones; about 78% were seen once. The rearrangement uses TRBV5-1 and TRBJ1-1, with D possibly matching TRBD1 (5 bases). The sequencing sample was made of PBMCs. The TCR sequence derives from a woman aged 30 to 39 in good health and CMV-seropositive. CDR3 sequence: CASSLVPLTENTEAFF. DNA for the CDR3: TGCGCCAGCAGCTTGGTTCCCCTGACAGAGAACACTGAAGCTTTCTTT.